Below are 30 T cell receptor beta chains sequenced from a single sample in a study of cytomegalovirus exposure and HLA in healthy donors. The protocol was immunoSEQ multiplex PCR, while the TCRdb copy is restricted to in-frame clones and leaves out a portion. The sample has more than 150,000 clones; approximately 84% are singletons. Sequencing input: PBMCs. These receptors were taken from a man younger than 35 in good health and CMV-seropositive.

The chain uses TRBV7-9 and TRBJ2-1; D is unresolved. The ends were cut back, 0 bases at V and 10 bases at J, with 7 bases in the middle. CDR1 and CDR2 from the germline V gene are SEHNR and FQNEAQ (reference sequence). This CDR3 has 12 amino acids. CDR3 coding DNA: TGTGCCAGCAGCTTAGCGAGGCTAGAGCAGTTCTTC. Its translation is CASSLARLEQFF.

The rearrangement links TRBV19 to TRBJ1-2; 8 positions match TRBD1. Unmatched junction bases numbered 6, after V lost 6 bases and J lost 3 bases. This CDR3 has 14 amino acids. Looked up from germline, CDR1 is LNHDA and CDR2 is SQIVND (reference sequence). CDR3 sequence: CASSATGEYYGYTF. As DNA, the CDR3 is TGTGCCAGTAGCGCGACAGGGGAATACTATGGCTACACCTTC.

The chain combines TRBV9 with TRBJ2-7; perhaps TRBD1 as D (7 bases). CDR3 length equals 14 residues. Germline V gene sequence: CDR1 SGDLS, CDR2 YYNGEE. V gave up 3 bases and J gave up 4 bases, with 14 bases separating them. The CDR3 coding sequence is TGTGCCAGCAGCGGCGGGACAGCCGGATACGAGCAGTACTTC. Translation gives CASSGGTAGYEQYF.

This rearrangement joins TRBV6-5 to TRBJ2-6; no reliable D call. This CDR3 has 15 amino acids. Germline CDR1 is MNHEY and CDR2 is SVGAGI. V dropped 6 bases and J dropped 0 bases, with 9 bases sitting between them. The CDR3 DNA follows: TGTGCCAGCAGCAACAGTGGCTCTGGGGCCAACGTCCTGACTTTC. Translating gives CASSNSGSGANVLTF.

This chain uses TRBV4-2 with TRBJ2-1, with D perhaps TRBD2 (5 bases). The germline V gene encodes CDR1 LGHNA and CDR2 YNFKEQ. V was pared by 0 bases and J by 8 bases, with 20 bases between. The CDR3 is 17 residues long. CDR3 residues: CASSQDRARADQYEQFF. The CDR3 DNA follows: TGTGCCAGCAGCCAAGATCGGGCGCGGGCAGATCAGTATGAGCAGTTCTTC.

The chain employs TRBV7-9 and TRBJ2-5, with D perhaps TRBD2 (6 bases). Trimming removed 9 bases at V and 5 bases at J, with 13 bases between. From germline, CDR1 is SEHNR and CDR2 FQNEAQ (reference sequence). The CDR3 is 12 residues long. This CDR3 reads CARPGSSETQYF. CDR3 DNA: TGTGCCAGACCCGGGAGCTCGGAGACCCAGTACTTC.

The CDR3 region has the DNA TGTGCCAGCAGTTTGATCTTACGGGGGTCCTCCTACAATGAGCAGTTCTTC. Residues: CASSLILRGSSYNEQFF. The chain uses TRBV28 and TRBJ2-1, with D tentatively TRBD2 (6 bases). V lost 3 bases and J 0 bases, leaving 15 bases between the germline ends. The germline V gene has CDR1 MDHEN and CDR2 SYDVKM. This CDR3 has 17 residues. The full variable domain, rest sourced from reference TRBV28 and TRBJ2-1, is DVKVTQSSRYLVKRTGEKVFLECVQDMDHENMFWYRQDPGLGLRLIYFSYDVKMKEKGDIPEGYSVSREKKERFSLILESASTNQTSMYLCASSLILRGSSYNEQFFGPGTRLTVL.

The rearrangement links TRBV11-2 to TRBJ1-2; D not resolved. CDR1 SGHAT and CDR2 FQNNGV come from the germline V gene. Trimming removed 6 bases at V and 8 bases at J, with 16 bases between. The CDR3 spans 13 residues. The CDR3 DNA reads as TGTGCCAGCAGGTCTACAGTTCCCAGGGGCTACACCTTC. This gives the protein CASRSTVPRGYTF.

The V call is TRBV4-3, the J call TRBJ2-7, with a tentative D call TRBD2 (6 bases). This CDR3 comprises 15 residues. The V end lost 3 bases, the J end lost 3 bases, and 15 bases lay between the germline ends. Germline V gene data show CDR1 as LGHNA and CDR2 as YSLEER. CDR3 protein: CASSQGGRGIYEQYF. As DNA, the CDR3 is TGCGCCAGCAGCCAGGGTGGACGGGGGATCTACGAGCAGTACTTC.

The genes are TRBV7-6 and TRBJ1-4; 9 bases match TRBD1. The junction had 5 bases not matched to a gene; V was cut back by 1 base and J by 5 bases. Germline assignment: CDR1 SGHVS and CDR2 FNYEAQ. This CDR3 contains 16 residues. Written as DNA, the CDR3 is TGTGCCAGCAGCTTAGTTTCCGGGACAGGGAATGAAAAACTGTTTTTT. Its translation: CASSLVSGTGNEKLFF.

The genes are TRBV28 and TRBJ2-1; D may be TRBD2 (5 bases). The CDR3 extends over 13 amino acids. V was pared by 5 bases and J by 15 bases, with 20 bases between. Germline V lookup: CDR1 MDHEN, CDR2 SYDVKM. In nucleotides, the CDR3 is TGTGCCAGCAGTCAATTCCCCCTAGGAGGAGTGTTCTTC. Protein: CASSQFPLGGVFF. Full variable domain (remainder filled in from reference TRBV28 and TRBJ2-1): DVKVTQSSRYLVKRTGEKVFLECVQDMDHENMFWYRQDPGLGLRLIYFSYDVKMKEKGDIPEGYSVSREKKERFSLILESASTNQTSMYLCASSQFPLGGVFFGPGTRLTVL.

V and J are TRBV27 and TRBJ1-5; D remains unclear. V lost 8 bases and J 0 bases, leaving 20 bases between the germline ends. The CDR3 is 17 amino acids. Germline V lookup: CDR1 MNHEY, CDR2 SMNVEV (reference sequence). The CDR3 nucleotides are TGTGCCAGCCGGAGCTTTACTTCGGCGGGTAGCAATCAGCCCCAGCATTTT. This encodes CASRSFTSAGSNQPQHF.

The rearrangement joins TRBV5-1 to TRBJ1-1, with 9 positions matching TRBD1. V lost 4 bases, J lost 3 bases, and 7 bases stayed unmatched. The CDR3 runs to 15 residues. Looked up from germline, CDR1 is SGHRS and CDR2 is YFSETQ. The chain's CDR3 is CASSATGGADTEAFF. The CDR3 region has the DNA TGCGCCAGCAGCGCCACAGGGGGCGCAGACACTGAAGCTTTCTTT.

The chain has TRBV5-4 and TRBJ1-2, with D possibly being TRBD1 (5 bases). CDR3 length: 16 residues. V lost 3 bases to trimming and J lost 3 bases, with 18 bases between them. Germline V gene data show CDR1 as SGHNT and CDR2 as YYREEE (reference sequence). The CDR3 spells CASSWGLGDYDYGYTF. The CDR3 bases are TGTGCCAGCAGCTGGGGGTTAGGGGACTACGACTATGGCTACACCTTC.

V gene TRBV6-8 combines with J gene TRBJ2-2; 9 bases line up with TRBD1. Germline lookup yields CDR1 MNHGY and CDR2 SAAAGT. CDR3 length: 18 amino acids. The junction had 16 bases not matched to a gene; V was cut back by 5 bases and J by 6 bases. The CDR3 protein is CASSPYLGDRGVAGELFF. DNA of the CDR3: TGTGCCAGCAGTCCATATCTGGGTGACAGGGGGGTCGCCGGGGAGCTGTTTTTT.

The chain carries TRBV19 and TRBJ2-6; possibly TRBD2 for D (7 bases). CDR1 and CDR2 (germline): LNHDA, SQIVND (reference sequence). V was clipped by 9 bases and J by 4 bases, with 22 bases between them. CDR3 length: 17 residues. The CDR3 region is CASYAGARGTGANVLTF. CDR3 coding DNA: TGTGCCAGCTACGCGGGGGCCCGGGGGACGGGGGCCAACGTCCTGACTTTC.

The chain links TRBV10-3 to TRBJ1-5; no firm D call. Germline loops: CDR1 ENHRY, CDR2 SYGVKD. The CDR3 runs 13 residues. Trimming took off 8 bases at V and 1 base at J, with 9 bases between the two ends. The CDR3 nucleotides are TGTGCCATCCATGGACTGAGCAATCAGCCCCAGCATTTT. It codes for CAIHGLSNQPQHF.

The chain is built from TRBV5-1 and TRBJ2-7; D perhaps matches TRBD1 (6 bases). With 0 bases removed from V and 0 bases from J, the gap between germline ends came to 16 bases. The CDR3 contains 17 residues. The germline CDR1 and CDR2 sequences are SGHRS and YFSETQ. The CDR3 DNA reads TGCGCCAGCAGCTTGGCTCCGGGCAGGGGAAGCTCCTACGAGCAGTACTTC. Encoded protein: CASSLAPGRGSSYEQYF.

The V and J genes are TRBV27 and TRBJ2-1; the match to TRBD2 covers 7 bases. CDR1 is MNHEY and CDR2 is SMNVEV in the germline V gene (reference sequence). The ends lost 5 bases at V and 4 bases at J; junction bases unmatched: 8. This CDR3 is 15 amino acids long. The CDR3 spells CASSQAGLLYNEQFF. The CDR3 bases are TGTGCCAGCAGTCAAGCGGGATTGCTTTACAATGAGCAGTTCTTC.

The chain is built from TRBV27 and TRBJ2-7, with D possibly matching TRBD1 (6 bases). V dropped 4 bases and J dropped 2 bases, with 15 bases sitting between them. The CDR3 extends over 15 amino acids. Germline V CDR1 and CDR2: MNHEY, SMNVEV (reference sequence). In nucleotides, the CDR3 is TGTGCCAGCAGTTCCAACAGGGTCGGAACCTACGAGCAGTACTTC. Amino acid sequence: CASSSNRVGTYEQYF.

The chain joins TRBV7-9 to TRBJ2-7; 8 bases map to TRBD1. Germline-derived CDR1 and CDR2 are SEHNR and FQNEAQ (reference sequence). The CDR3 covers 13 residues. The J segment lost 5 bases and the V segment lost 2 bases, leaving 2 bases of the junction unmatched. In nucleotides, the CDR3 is TGTGCCAGCAGCTTACCAGGGGGCGACGAGCAGTACTTC. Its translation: CASSLPGGDEQYF.

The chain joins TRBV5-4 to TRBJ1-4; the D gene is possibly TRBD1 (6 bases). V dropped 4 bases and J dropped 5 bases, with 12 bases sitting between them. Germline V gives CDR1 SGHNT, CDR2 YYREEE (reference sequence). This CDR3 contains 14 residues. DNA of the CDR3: TGTGCCAGCAGCCCAGGACAGATAAATGAAAAACTGTTTTTT. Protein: CASSPGQINEKLFF. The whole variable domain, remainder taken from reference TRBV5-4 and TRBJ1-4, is ETGVTQSPTHLIKTRGQQVTLRCSSQSGHNTVSWYQQALGQGPQFIFQYYREEENGRGNFPPRFSGLQFPNYSSELNVNALELDDSALYLCASSPGQINEKLFFGSGTQLSVL.

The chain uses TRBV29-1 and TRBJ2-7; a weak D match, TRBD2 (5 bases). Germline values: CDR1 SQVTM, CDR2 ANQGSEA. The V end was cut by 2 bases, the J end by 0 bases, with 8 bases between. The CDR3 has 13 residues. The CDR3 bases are TGCAGCGTTGAATCGGACTCCTCCTACGAGCAGTACTTC. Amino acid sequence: CSVESDSSYEQYF.

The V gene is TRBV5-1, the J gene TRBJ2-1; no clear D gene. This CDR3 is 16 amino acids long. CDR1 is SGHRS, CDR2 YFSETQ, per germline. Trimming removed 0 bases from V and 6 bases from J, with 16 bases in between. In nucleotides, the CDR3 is TGCGCCAGCAGCTTGGCCTTGTTTGACTTCGTCAATGAGCAGTTCTTC. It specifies CASSLALFDFVNEQFF.

The CDR3 spells CASSPENRHFNFSGNTIYF. The CDR3 bases are TGTGCCAGCAGCCCGGAAAACAGGCACTTTAACTTCTCTGGAAACACCATATATTTT. The chain joins TRBV5-6 to TRBJ1-3; D is perhaps TRBD1 (5 bases). The CDR3 covers 19 residues. Germline CDR1 and CDR2: SGHDT and YYEEEE. Between the trimmed V and J ends, which lost 4 bases and 0 bases, there was a span of 23 bases.

CDR3: CATSGLGKETQYF. The CDR3 DNA sequence: TGCGCCACCTCGGGACTTGGCAAAGAGACCCAGTACTTC. The V call is TRBV5-1, the J call TRBJ2-5, with a tentative D call TRBD2 (6 bases). V was pared by 9 bases and J by 3 bases, with 15 bases between. The length of the CDR3 is 13 residues. Germline CDR1 and CDR2: SGHRS and YFSETQ.

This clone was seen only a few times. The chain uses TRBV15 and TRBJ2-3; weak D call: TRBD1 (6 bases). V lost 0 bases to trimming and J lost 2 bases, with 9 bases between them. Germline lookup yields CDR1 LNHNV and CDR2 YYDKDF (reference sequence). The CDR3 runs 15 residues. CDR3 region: CATSRDGDNTDTQYF. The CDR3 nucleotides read TGTGCCACCAGCAGAGATGGGGACAACACAGATACGCAGTATTTT.

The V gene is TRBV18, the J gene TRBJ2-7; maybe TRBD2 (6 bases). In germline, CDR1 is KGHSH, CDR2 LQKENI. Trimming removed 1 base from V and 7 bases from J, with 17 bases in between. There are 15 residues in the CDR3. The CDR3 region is CASSPRMGIGGEQYF. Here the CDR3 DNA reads TGTGCCAGCTCACCACGGATGGGCATTGGGGGGGAGCAGTACTTC.

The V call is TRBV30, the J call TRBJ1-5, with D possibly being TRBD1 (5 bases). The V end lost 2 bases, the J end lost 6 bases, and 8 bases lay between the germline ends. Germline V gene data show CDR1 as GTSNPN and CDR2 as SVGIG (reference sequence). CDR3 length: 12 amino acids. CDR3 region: CAWSPGGQPQHF. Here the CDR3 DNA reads TGTGCCTGGAGTCCGGGGGGTCAGCCCCAGCATTTT. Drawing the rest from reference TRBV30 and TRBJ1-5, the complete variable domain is SQTIHQWPATLVQPVGSPLSLECTVEGTSNPNLYWYRQAAGRGLQLLFYSVGIGQISSEVPQNLSASRPQDRQFILSSKKLLLSDSGFYLCAWSPGGQPQHFGDGTRLSIL.

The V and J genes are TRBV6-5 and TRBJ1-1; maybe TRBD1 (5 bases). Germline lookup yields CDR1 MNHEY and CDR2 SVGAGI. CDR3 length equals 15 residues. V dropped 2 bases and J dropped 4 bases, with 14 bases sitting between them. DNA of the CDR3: TGTGCCAGCAGTTACGCCAGCATCGGGGGCACTGAAGCTTTCTTT. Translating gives CASSYASIGGTEAFF.